What follows are 20 T cell receptor beta chains derived from one specimen sequenced in a study of shared clonotypes between healthy human individuals. Assay used: immunoSEQ multiplex PCR; TCRdb lists only in-frame clones, some missing. The table shows around 2.1 million clones, with 93% occurring only once. Naivety among CD8 cells was defined by CD45RO negativity and positive CCR7 selection, thereby excluding terminally differentiated effector memory CD45RA+ cells. The sample was naive CD8+ T cells from PBMCs. The receptors derive from a young man in good health. Some clones in this sample may be carry-over from other donors' samples.

The chain uses TRBV27 and TRBJ2-3; 14 nucleotides match TRBD2. Germline V CDR1 and CDR2: MNHEY, SMNVEV (reference sequence). The CDR3 has 19 residues. The ends lost 6 bases at V and 0 bases at J; junction bases unmatched: 11. CDR3 bases: TGTGCCAGCAGCATAAGGACTAGCGGGAGGATTCGTAGCACAGATACGCAGTATTTT. It encodes CASSIRTSGRIRSTDTQYF.

V usage is TRBV9 and J usage is TRBJ2-2; D gene unclear. Trimming removed 0 bases from V and 0 bases from J, with 15 bases in between. The germline gives CDR1 SGDLS, CDR2 YYNGEE. This CDR3 spans 18 amino acids. The CDR3 bases are TGTGCCAGCAGCGTAGCTGCTAGTATGCGGCCGAACACCGGGGAGCTGTTTTTT. Its translation: CASSVAASMRPNTGELFF.

This chain uses TRBV7-9 with TRBJ2-3; D is possibly TRBD2 (6 bases). The V gene lost 5 bases and the J gene lost 0 bases, with 21 bases spanning the gap. Germline assignment: CDR1 SEHNR and CDR2 FQNEAQ (reference sequence). The CDR3 has 18 amino acids. The CDR3: CASSPESGLAPSTDTQYF. DNA for the CDR3: TGTGCCAGCAGCCCAGAGTCGGGCCTAGCGCCGAGCACAGATACGCAGTATTTT.

The CDR3 DNA reads TGTGCCAGCAGCTTATTATCCGATACGCAGTATTTT. Protein product: CASSLLSDTQYF. The gene calls are TRBV7-3 and TRBJ2-3; D gene ambiguous. The CDR3 has 12 amino acids. The V gene lost 2 bases and the J gene lost 6 bases, with 6 bases spanning the gap. Germline-derived CDR1 and CDR2 are SGHTA and FQGTGA. The full variable domain, rest sourced from reference TRBV7-3 and TRBJ2-3, is GAGVSQTPSNKVTEKGKYVELRCDPISGHTALYWYRQSLGQGPEFLIYFQGTGAADDSGLPNDRFFAVRPEGSVSTLKIQRTERGDSAVYLCASSLLSDTQYFGPGTRLTVL.

For the CDR3, the DNA is TGTGCCAGCACCAACGGACAAAACTCCTACAATGAGCAGTTCTTC. It translates to CASTNGQNSYNEQFF. The chain links TRBV11-2 to TRBJ2-1, with a weak D call TRBD1 (5 bases). The CDR3 length is 15 residues. Trimming shortened V by 7 bases and J by 0 bases, and 13 bases separated the two germline ends. Germline assignment: CDR1 SGHAT and CDR2 FQNNGV.

The rearrangement joins TRBV2 to TRBJ2-5; tentatively, D is TRBD2 (5 bases). Trimming cost V 8 bases and J 10 bases, with 11 bases left between them. Germline V CDR1 and CDR2: SNHLY, FYNNEI. The CDR3 loop spans 10 amino acids. As DNA, the CDR3 is TGTGCCAGCCTAGGGAGAGGCCAGTACTTC. As protein: CASLGRGQYF.

The V and J genes are TRBV27 and TRBJ2-7, with 10 bases that match TRBD2. CDR3 length equals 16 residues. Germline-derived CDR1 and CDR2 are MNHEY and SMNVEV (reference sequence). V lost 7 bases, J lost 5 bases, and 14 bases stayed unmatched. Here the CDR3 reads CASKRTSGLSLDEQYF. CDR3 DNA sequence: TGTGCCAGCAAAAGGACTAGCGGCCTGTCTTTGGACGAGCAGTACTTC.

The chain combines TRBV5-6 with TRBJ2-5; D is unresolved. V was shortened by 6 bases and J by 2 bases, with 11 bases between the two germline ends. Germline CDR1 reads SGHDT; CDR2 reads YYEEEE. CDR3 length equals 13 residues. CDR3 nucleotide sequence: TGTGCCAGCACCCCTCAAGGACAAGAGACCCAGTACTTC. Its protein product is CASTPQGQETQYF. Variable domain in full (rest from reference TRBV5-6 and TRBJ2-5): DAGVTQSPTHLIKTRGQQVTLRCSPKSGHDTVSWYQQALGQGPQFIFQYYEEEERQRGNFPDRFSGHQFPNYSSELNVNALLLGDSALYLCASTPQGQETQYFGPGTRLLVL.

The genes are TRBV27 and TRBJ2-2, with D tentatively TRBD2 (5 bases). The CDR3 has 17 residues. V was cut by 0 bases and J by 5 bases, with 16 bases left in between. The germline V gene has CDR1 MNHEY and CDR2 SMNVEV (reference sequence). The CDR3 coding sequence is TGTGCCAGCAGTTTATCGGACGGCGGAGGAGGAACCGGGGAGCTGTTTTTT. As protein: CASSLSDGGGGTGELFF.

The chain's CDR3 is CASSLMGGMNTEAFF. CDR3 coding DNA: TGTGCCAGCAGCTTGATGGGGGGGATGAACACTGAAGCTTTCTTT. The rearrangement uses TRBV11-2 and TRBJ1-1; perhaps TRBD1 as D (5 bases). The CDR3 runs to 15 residues. V dropped 3 bases and J dropped 0 bases, with 11 bases sitting between them. CDR1 is SGHAT and CDR2 is FQNNGV in the germline V gene.

The V gene is TRBV15, the J gene TRBJ2-2; 8 bases agree with TRBD2. This CDR3 is 15 amino acids long. The germline gives CDR1 LNHNV, CDR2 YYDKDF (reference sequence). The V segment lost 6 bases and the J segment 3 bases; nucleotides outside the gene matches: 6. For the CDR3, the DNA is TGTGCCACCAGAGCCTCGGGAGGGTACACCGGGGAGCTGTTTTTT. This gives the protein CATRASGGYTGELFF.

This chain uses TRBV5-1 with TRBJ2-7; D perhaps matches TRBD2 (5 bases). The CDR3 is 16 residues long. Trimming removed 0 bases from V and 0 bases from J, with 13 bases in between. From germline, CDR1 is SGHRS and CDR2 YFSETQ. The CDR3 nucleotides read TGCGCCAGCAGCTTGGGGTGGTCGGGGAACTCCTACGAGCAGTACTTC. It specifies CASSLGWSGNSYEQYF.

The genes are TRBV2 and TRBJ1-2, with TRBD1 matching 11 bases. V dropped 4 bases and J dropped 6; count of bases not matched to a gene: 7. This CDR3 region has 15 residues. The V gene's germline CDR1 is SNHLY and CDR2 FYNNEI. CDR3 residues: CASSVGTGGWDGYTF. CDR3 DNA sequence: TGTGCCAGCAGTGTAGGGACAGGGGGATGGGATGGCTACACCTTC.

The DNA for the CDR3 is TGTGCCACCTCCCTAGCGGGATTAGGAGAGACCCAGTACTTC. Its protein is CATSLAGLGETQYF. The chain combines TRBV28 with TRBJ2-5; TRBD2 aligns across 9 bases. The germline CDR1 and CDR2 sequences are MDHEN and SYDVKM. The CDR3 has 14 amino acids. Trimming took 10 bases from V and 4 from J; bases not matched to a gene: 10.

This clone appeared once. The chain employs TRBV27 and TRBJ1-5; no firm D call. The CDR3 runs 14 residues. The V and J ends lost 3 bases and 4 bases respectively, with 10 bases between them. Germline CDR1 reads MNHEY; CDR2 reads SMNVEV (reference sequence). The CDR3 sequence: CASSLKGWNQPQHF. The DNA for the CDR3 is TGTGCCAGCAGTTTGAAGGGCTGGAATCAGCCCCAGCATTTT.

The chain has TRBV7-9 and TRBJ2-7; 9 bases fit TRBD1. Trimming took 1 base from V and 1 from J; bases not matched to a gene: 8. The CDR3 contains 17 residues. The germline V gene encodes CDR1 SEHNR and CDR2 FQNEAQ (reference sequence). This chain's CDR3 is CASSLGLRDRASYEQYF. For the CDR3, the DNA is TGTGCCAGCAGCTTAGGTCTGAGGGACAGGGCTTCCTACGAGCAGTACTTC.

This clone was found once. The chain is built from TRBV29-1 and TRBJ2-7; maybe TRBD1 (7 bases). Looked up from germline, CDR1 is SQVTM and CDR2 is ANQGSEA. The V end lost 3 bases, the J end lost 5 bases, and 17 bases lay between the germline ends. This CDR3 has 14 residues. This CDR3 reads CSVELTGEADEQYF. The CDR3 nucleotides read TGCAGCGTTGAGTTAACAGGGGAGGCGGACGAGCAGTACTTC.

This chain connects TRBV10-2 to TRBJ2-7; 9 nucleotides agree with TRBD1. From germline, CDR1 is WSHSY and CDR2 SAAADI. V gave up 5 bases and J gave up 2 bases; unmatched junction bases: 10. The CDR3 covers 16 residues. The CDR3 region has the DNA TGCGCCAGCAGTAGCCTGGGACAGGGATTGGCCTACGAGCAGTACTTC. It specifies CASSSLGQGLAYEQYF.

Concerning this clone itself: This CDR3 is also generated by other DNA sequences in the sample. V gene TRBV27 combines with J gene TRBJ2-7; perhaps TRBD1 as D (6 bases). The germline V gene has CDR1 MNHEY and CDR2 SMNVEV (reference sequence). The V end lost 8 bases, the J end lost 3 bases, and 14 bases lay between the germline ends. CDR3 length: 13 residues. In DNA, the CDR3 is TGTGCCAGCTCCCCCGGGACAATCTACGAGCAGTACTTC. It yields the protein CASSPGTIYEQYF.

This rearrangement joins TRBV28 to TRBJ2-1; TRBD2 is a possible D gene (6 bases). Looked up from germline, CDR1 is MDHEN and CDR2 is SYDVKM. Trimming removed 2 bases from V and 2 bases from J, with 10 bases in between. The CDR3 is 15 amino acids. The CDR3: CASSLVSGAYNEQFF. The CDR3 coding sequence is TGTGCCAGCAGTTTAGTTAGCGGAGCCTACAATGAGCAGTTCTTC.